The rows below give T cell receptor beta chains drawn from one sample of a study of cytomegalovirus exposure and HLA in healthy donors. Measured with immunoSEQ multiplex PCR; TCRdb has only the in-frame clones, and not every one. The repertoire includes over 150,000 clones, 65% to 80% of them detected once, and about 2% sits in the top ten. Specimen: PBMCs. These receptors all stem from a middle-aged man in good health and CMV-seronegative. Each CDR3 is given with its conserved first and last residue. Each record gives: J gene, D gene, V gene, clone size, CDR3 DNA, CDR3 protein. The D gene is left open where the match is weak. The listing skips clone size in some rows; elsewhere it reads once, few, many or a size class.

J gene: TRBJ2-1
D gene: .
V gene: TRBV25-1
clone size: .
CDR3 DNA: TGTGCCAGCAGTGAATTCGCCAGCGCCTCCTACAATGAGCAGTTCTTC
CDR3 protein: CASSEFASASYNEQFF

J gene: TRBJ2-7
D gene: .
V gene: TRBV19
clone size: .
CDR3 DNA: TGTGCCAGTAGTATAGGCCAGGCCCCAGGTGGCGAGCAGTACTTC
CDR3 protein: CASSIGQAPGGEQYF

J gene: TRBJ2-7
D gene: .
V gene: TRBV4-2
clone size: .
CDR3 DNA: TGTGCCAGCAGCCAAGGAGACAGTCCAGGGGACGAGCAGCACTTC
CDR3 protein: CASSQGDSPGDEQHF

J gene: TRBJ1-3
D gene: .
V gene: TRBV7-7
clone size: .
CDR3 DNA: TGTGCTAGCAGCTTAAGCCCTTCTGGAAACACCATATATTTT
CDR3 protein: CASSLSPSGNTIYF

J gene: TRBJ1-5
D gene: TRBD1
V gene: TRBV4-1
clone size: .
CDR3 DNA: TGCGCCAGCAGCCGTCGGACAGGGGAGGATCAGCCCCAGCATTTT
CDR3 protein: CASSRRTGEDQPQHF

J gene: TRBJ2-7
D gene: TRBD2
V gene: TRBV30
clone size: .
CDR3 DNA: TGTGCCTGGAGCCGGATCCGGGGACTAGCGGGTGTGCGCGAGCAGTACTTC
CDR3 protein: CAWSRIRGLAGVREQYF

J gene: TRBJ2-5
D gene: TRBD1
V gene: TRBV5-4
clone size: .
CDR3 DNA: TGTGCCAGCAGCTTGGGGGCCGACAGGGCTTTCGGGACCCAGTACTTC
CDR3 protein: CASSLGADRAFGTQYF

J gene: TRBJ2-5
D gene: .
V gene: TRBV2
clone size: once
CDR3 DNA: TGTGCCAGCGGTGAAGTTCTATACGGGAAAGAGACCCAGTACTTC
CDR3 protein: CASGEVLYGKETQYF

J gene: TRBJ2-5
D gene: .
V gene: TRBV7-2
clone size: .
CDR3 DNA: TGTGCCAGCAGCTTAGCGCTCGGCAGGCAAGAGACCCAGTACTTC
CDR3 protein: CASSLALGRQETQYF

J gene: TRBJ1-2
D gene: .
V gene: TRBV19
clone size: once
CDR3 DNA: TGTGCCAGTAATCCAGGCCTACCTTATGGCTACACCTTC
CDR3 protein: CASNPGLPYGYTF

J gene: TRBJ2-7
D gene: TRBD2
V gene: TRBV28
clone size: .
CDR3 DNA: TGTGCCCACGGGGGGAGGACCCCCCCTGAGCAGTACTTC
CDR3 protein: CAHGGRTPPEQYF

J gene: TRBJ2-5
D gene: .
V gene: TRBV5-4
clone size: .
CDR3 DNA: TGTGCCAGCAGCTTCAACAGGGCCTATATAGAGACCCAGTACTTC
CDR3 protein: CASSFNRAYIETQYF

J gene: TRBJ2-5
D gene: TRBD2
V gene: TRBV30
clone size: .
CDR3 DNA: TGTGCCTGGACTAGCGGACAAGAGACCCAGTACTTC
CDR3 protein: CAWTSGQETQYF

J gene: TRBJ2-3
D gene: TRBD2
V gene: TRBV7-2
clone size: .
CDR3 DNA: TGTGCCAGCAGCGGGGCTAGCGGGAGTGGGCGAGATACGCAGTATTTT
CDR3 protein: CASSGASGSGRDTQYF

J gene: TRBJ1-2
D gene: .
V gene: TRBV6-6
clone size: .
CDR3 DNA: TGTGCCTCCTCAGCAGGGCTAGGCTACACCTTC
CDR3 protein: CASSAGLGYTF

J gene: TRBJ2-1
D gene: .
V gene: TRBV9
clone size: .
CDR3 DNA: TGTGCCAGCAGCGTATGGTCGGGAAGCCTCGATGAGCAGTTCTTC
CDR3 protein: CASSVWSGSLDEQFF

J gene: TRBJ1-4
D gene: TRBD1
V gene: TRBV6-6
clone size: .
CDR3 DNA: TGTGCCAGCTCCAACAGGGGAACTAATGAAAAACTGTTTTTT
CDR3 protein: CASSNRGTNEKLFF

J gene: TRBJ2-7
D gene: TRBD1
V gene: TRBV5-5
clone size: once
CDR3 DNA: TGTGCCAGCAGCTGGACAGGGGGTGAGCAGTACTTC
CDR3 protein: CASSWTGGEQYF

J gene: TRBJ2-5
D gene: TRBD1
V gene: TRBV29-1
clone size: .
CDR3 DNA: TGCAGCGCTAGGACAGGGGAAGAGACCCAGTACTTC
CDR3 protein: CSARTGEETQYF

J gene: TRBJ1-2
D gene: TRBD1
V gene: TRBV6-6
clone size: .
CDR3 DNA: TGTGCCAGCAGTCTCATGGGGCAGGGGGCTGTTGATGGCTACACCTTC
CDR3 protein: CASSLMGQGAVDGYTF

J gene: TRBJ2-1
D gene: .
V gene: TRBV29-1
clone size: .
CDR3 DNA: TGCAGCGTTGCACCGACACCCGACCTTAGGGAGCAGTTCTTC
CDR3 protein: CSVAPTPDLREQFF

J gene: TRBJ2-5
D gene: .
V gene: TRBV19
clone size: .
CDR3 DNA: TGTGCCAGTAGTATAGCCAGGCAAGAGACCCAGTACTTC
CDR3 protein: CASSIARQETQYF

J gene: TRBJ2-2
D gene: TRBD1
V gene: TRBV5-4
clone size: once
CDR3 DNA: TGTGCCAGCAGAAGTCAGGGGGTAAACACCGGGGAGCTGTTTTTT
CDR3 protein: CASRSQGVNTGELFF

J gene: TRBJ2-3
D gene: .
V gene: TRBV9
clone size: .
CDR3 DNA: TGTGCCAGCACTAATTTACGAGGCTTCCAACCAAGCACAGATACGCAGTATTTT
CDR3 protein: CASTNLRGFQPSTDTQYF

J gene: TRBJ1-5
D gene: TRBD1
V gene: TRBV19
clone size: few
CDR3 DNA: TGTGCCAGTAGTATATCAGACAGGGATAGCAATCAGCCCCAGCATTTT
CDR3 protein: CASSISDRDSNQPQHF

J gene: TRBJ1-1
D gene: TRBD1
V gene: TRBV28
clone size: .
CDR3 DNA: TGTGCCAGCAGACCCGGGACAGGGGACACTGAAGCTTTCTTT
CDR3 protein: CASRPGTGDTEAFF

J gene: TRBJ2-5
D gene: TRBD1
V gene: TRBV2
clone size: .
CDR3 DNA: TGTGCCAGCAGTTCCTCCCGGACAGGGAGAGAGACCCAGTACTTC
CDR3 protein: CASSSSRTGRETQYF

J gene: TRBJ2-7
D gene: TRBD2
V gene: TRBV7-9
clone size: .
CDR3 DNA: TGTGCCAGCACCCCGTTCTTCTTGGGGAGGGTCGACGAGCAGTACTTC
CDR3 protein: CASTPFFLGRVDEQYF

J gene: TRBJ2-7
D gene: .
V gene: TRBV30
clone size: .
CDR3 DNA: TGTGCCTGGGATCGAGGAGGCTCTATCGAGCAGTACTTC
CDR3 protein: CAWDRGGSIEQYF

J gene: TRBJ2-5
D gene: .
V gene: TRBV28
clone size: .
CDR3 DNA: TGTGCCAGCAGTTTTGGAGGGACCAGAGAGACCCAGTACTTC
CDR3 protein: CASSFGGTRETQYF

J gene: TRBJ2-1
D gene: TRBD2
V gene: TRBV30
clone size: once
CDR3 DNA: TGTGCCAGTAATCTAGCGGGGCCTGCCTACAATGAGCAGTTCTTC
CDR3 protein: CASNLAGPAYNEQFF